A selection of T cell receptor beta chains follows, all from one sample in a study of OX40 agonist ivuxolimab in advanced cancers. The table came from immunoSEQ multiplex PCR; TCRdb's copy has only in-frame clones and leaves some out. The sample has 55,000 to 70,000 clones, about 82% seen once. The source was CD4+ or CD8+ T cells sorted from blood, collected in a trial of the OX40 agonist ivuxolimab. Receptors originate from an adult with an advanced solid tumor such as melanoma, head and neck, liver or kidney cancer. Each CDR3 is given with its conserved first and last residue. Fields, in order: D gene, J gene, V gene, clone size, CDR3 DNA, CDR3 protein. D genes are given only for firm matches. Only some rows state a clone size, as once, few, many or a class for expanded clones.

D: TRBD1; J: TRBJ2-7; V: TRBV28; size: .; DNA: TGTGCCAGCAAAATGCGGCCGGACAGGGGGCGCGAGCAGTACTTC; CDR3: CASKMRPDRGREQYF
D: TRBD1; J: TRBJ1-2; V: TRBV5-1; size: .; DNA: TGCGCCAGCAGAGGGGACAGCTATGGCTACACCTTC; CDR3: CASRGDSYGYTF
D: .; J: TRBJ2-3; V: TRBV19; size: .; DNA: TGTGCCAGTACCCCCGCTCGGCGGGATACGCAGTATTTT; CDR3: CASTPARRDTQYF
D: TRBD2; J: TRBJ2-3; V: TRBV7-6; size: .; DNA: TGTGCCAGCAGCGCCGGTAGCGGGGGGTTCACAGATACGCAGTATTTT; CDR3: CASSAGSGGFTDTQYF
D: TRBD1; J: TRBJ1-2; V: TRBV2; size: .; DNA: TGTGCCAGTGGGACAGGGGAGGACTATGGCTACACCTTC; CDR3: CASGTGEDYGYTF
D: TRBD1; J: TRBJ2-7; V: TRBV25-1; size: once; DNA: TGTGCCAGCAGCGAGATCTCCGGGACAGGGGGCTCCGGAGAGCAGTACTTC; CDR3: CASSEISGTGGSGEQYF
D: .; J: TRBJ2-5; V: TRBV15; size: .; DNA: TGTGCCACCAGCAGAGATCATAGGGAGACCCAGTACTTC; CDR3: CATSRDHRETQYF
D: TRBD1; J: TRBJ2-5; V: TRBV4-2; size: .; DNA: TGTGCCAGCAGCCTCGAAAGGGACAGCCAAGAGACCCAGTACTTC; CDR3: CASSLERDSQETQYF
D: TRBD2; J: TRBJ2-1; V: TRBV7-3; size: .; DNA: TGTGCCAGCAGCTTCGGACTAGCGGGGGCCTCCTACAATGAGCAGTTCTTC; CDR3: CASSFGLAGASYNEQFF
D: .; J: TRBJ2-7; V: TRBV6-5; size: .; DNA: TGTGCCAGCAGTCGACTCGACGGCGAGCAGTACTTC; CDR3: CASSRLDGEQYF
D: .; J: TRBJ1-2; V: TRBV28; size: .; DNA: TGTGCCAGCACCGCGGGACACGGGGAATATGGCTACACCTTC; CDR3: CASTAGHGEYGYTF
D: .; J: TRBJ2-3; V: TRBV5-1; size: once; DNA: TGCGCCAGCAGCTTGCAGGGGAGCGGCACAGATACGCAGTATTTT; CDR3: CASSLQGSGTDTQYF
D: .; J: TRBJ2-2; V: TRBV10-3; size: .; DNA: TGTGCCATCAGTGAGTCGACTTCCTGGATAAGCGCCGGGGAGCTGTTTTTT; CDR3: CAISESTSWISAGELFF
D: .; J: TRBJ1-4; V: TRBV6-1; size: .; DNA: TGTGCCGGGGGTCCGGGGACGTATAATGAAAAACTGTTTTTT; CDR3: CAGGPGTYNEKLFF
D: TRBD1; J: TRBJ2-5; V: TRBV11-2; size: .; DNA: TGTGCCAGCAGCTTTCTTGACAGGGGGCACGAGACCCAGTACTTC; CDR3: CASSFLDRGHETQYF
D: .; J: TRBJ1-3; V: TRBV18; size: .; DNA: TGTGCCAGCTCACCACTCCGGGCTCCTGGAAACACCATATATTTT; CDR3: CASSPLRAPGNTIYF